Each of the 9 T cell receptor beta chains below was sequenced from the same sample in a study of response to subunit inactivated influenza vaccine. TCRdb reprocessed the RT-PCR reads via MiXCR and lists one record per CDR3 protein. The sample lists 550,000 to 650,000 distinct CDR3 sequences, 10% to 15% occurring once. The sequencing here drew on PBMCs from blood, taken on the day of vaccination. These receptors were taken from a man aged 45 to 65 who received an inactivated influenza vaccine.

As concerns this clonotype: A much larger clone differs by one base, so this may be a read error. For the CDR3, the DNA is TGCGCCAACAGTGATCTTGGACAAAACACAGATACGCAGTATTTT. As protein: CANSDLGQNTDTQYF. The rearrangement joins TRBV5-1 to TRBJ2-3; D is possibly TRBD1 (5 bases). Germline CDR1 SGHRS, CDR2 YFSETQ. The germline V and J ends were trimmed by 9 bases and 2 bases, with 19 bases remaining between them. This CDR3 comprises 15 residues.

The chain couples TRBV20-1 to TRBJ2-6; the D is unclear. The CDR3 consists of 15 residues. V was shortened by 6 bases and J by 0 bases, with 12 bases between the two germline ends. Germline V gives CDR1 DFQATT, CDR2 SNEGSKA (reference sequence). The CDR3 DNA follows: TGCAGTGCACCGAACCCGTACTCTGGGGCCAACGTCCTGACTTTC. Its translation is CSAPNPYSGANVLTF.

This clonotype has only a few counts. V is TRBV5-1 and J is TRBJ2-2, with 8 bases identical to TRBD1. Germline V gives CDR1 SGHRS, CDR2 YFSETQ. The V and J ends lost 0 bases and 2 bases, in that order; junction bases with no gene match: 9. CDR3 length: 18 amino acids. The CDR3 sequence is CASSLVWTGRINTGELFF. The DNA of the CDR3 is TGCGCCAGCAGCTTGGTATGGACAGGGAGAATTAACACCGGGGAGCTGTTTTTT.

J is TRBJ2-1 and V is TRBV5-1; 10 bases align to TRBD2. The V segment lost 2 bases and the J segment 0 bases; nucleotides outside the gene matches: 2. The CDR3 has 16 residues. The V gene's germline CDR1 is SGHRS and CDR2 YFSETQ. The CDR3 region has the DNA TGCGCCAGCAGCTTTACTAGCGGGGTCTCCTACAATGAGCAGTTCTTC. Amino acid sequence: CASSFTSGVSYNEQFF.

In this sample, this clonotype turned up many times. V usage is TRBV7-2 and J usage is TRBJ2-2; D may match TRBD1 or TRBD2 (6 bases each). CDR1 is SGHTA, CDR2 FQGNSA, per germline. V was clipped by 2 bases and J by 6 bases, with 10 bases between them. The CDR3 spans 14 residues. CDR3 residues: CASSLNGGPGELFF. In nucleotides, the CDR3 is TGTGCCAGCAGCTTAAATGGGGGGCCCGGGGAGCTGTTTTTT.

This clonotype was counted only a few times. The chain joins TRBV20-1 to TRBJ2-5, with 8 bases matching TRBD2. V shed 4 bases and J 5 bases; nucleotides not matched to a gene: 12. CDR1 DFQATT and CDR2 SNEGSKA come from the germline V gene (reference sequence). The CDR3 runs 15 residues. The CDR3 is CSANMAGGRGETQYF. CDR3 DNA sequence: TGCAGTGCTAATATGGCGGGAGGCCGGGGGGAGACCCAGTACTTC.

Only a few counts were recorded for this clonotype. V gene TRBV29-1 combines with J gene TRBJ2-1; TRBD2 aligns across 10 bases. The CDR3 consists of 19 residues. Looked up from germline, CDR1 is SQVTM and CDR2 is ANQGSEA. With V trimmed by 6 bases and J by 0 bases, 17 bases remained unmatched. The CDR3 bases are TGCAGCGTCGGGGGTTTGGTAGCGGGAGGTAAGAGCTCCTACAATGAGCAGTTCTTC. Its protein product is CSVGGLVAGGKSSYNEQFF.

The chain uses TRBV4-3 and TRBJ2-3, with no clear D. The germline gives CDR1 LGHNA, CDR2 YSLEER. V was shortened by 0 bases and J by 5 bases, with 18 bases between the two germline ends. CDR3 length: 17 residues. As DNA, the CDR3 is TGCGCCAGCAGCCAAGAGCGTCTCGGCGCTTGGAAAGATACGCAGTATTTT. As protein: CASSQERLGAWKDTQYF.

There are many counts of this clonotype. The CDR3 DNA reads TGTGCCAGCAGTTTTACCACGCGGGGCTACACCTTC. Amino acids: CASSFTTRGYTF. This sequence joins TRBV12-3 or TRBV12-4 and TRBJ1-2; D unclear. The length of the CDR3 is 12 residues. V gave up 3 bases and J gave up 8 bases, with 10 bases separating them.